The present TCR beta chain was sequenced within a study of cytomegalovirus exposure and HLA in healthy donors listed by TCRdb under 2017. At the level of the whole study: According to a later analysis, the 120 or so validation repertoires were produced on the same platform as the 666 repertoires of the first cohort. The study aimed to test whether signatures of past pathogen exposure could be identified by cataloging public T cell receptors. Besides the first cohort of approximately 670 subjects, a separate validation cohort made up of roughly 120 different subjects was used. High-throughput TCR immunosequencing, statistical association of individual TCRs with disease status, and machine learning were combined to predict cytomegalovirus infection status.

A remark on this clone: Its recognized antigen is unknown. Within one base of it there is no much larger clone, and no base qualities were kept.

Separate from the approximately 700-subject first cohort, the validation cohort of 95 to 150 subjects was the group to which the donors belonged. Receptor amplification or capture employed the immunoSEQ multiplex PCR assay. From the authors' description of their analysis: To diagnose cytomegalovirus status from the catalog of TCR beta chain sequences, a statistical classification framework was built. TCRdb took over this immuneACCESS table, retaining in-frame rearrangements with V and J assigned. Such tables are incomplete; in checked studies, under half of the missing clones stem from an unresolved V gene, and the remainder is unexplained. That table is the source of V, J and clone size, and D and trimming were worked out from the DNA. The sample table records about 74,000 clones; over 85% of these occur just once. Roughly 1.4% of the sample is taken by the ten largest. Taken from the germline V gene, the CDR1 and CDR2 loops are SNHLY and FYNNEI. The CDR3 holds 12 amino acids from the cysteine to the phenylalanine. The kept DNA is CDR3 alone, 36 bases in frame from the first base. Trimming removed 9 bases from V and 4 bases from J, leaving 9 bases between the germline ends.

Study-wide findings and limitations: The authors suggested that the approach could potentially be generalized to other disease states and immunological phenotypes. In vitro tests confirmed that a few of the cytomegalovirus-associated TCR beta chains recognize cytomegalovirus antigens. Of the cluster scores, about 94% were above 0 in a later analysis, which found that TCRs clustered in the first cohort also tended to co-occur in the 95 to 150 validation repertoires. In both the original and validation cohorts, the classifier was reported to diagnose cytomegalovirus status with high specificity and sensitivity. A later analysis lacked HLA typing for the validation cohort, so it scored co-occurrence in that cohort across all 110 or so repertoires. A total of 150 to 200 TCR beta chains were listed by the study as associated with cytomegalovirus. Most TCR sequences were seen in very few donors, while some public TCRs were found in many individuals.

This chain is built from TRBV2 and TRBJ2-2, with TRBD2 tentatively as D gene (7 bases match). Material: PBMCs. The receptor's source is a young man in good health and CMV-seropositive. The CDR3 in this case is CARRGGTGELFF. The sequence in DNA is TGTGCCAGAAGGGGGGGCACCGGGGAGCTGTTTTTT.